Described below is a single T cell receptor beta chain sequence and its context. No antigen is known for it. Its ends do not fully match the called genes, so a read error is possible. None of the included patients had other autoimmune diseases, uncontrolled infections, pregnancy or lactation, as these led to exclusion. Clinicians made diagnoses from clinical symptoms, serum thyroxine, TRAb, thyroid ultrasound and orbital computed tomography. The data originate from a study of Graves' ophthalmopathy and Graves' hyperthyroidism. The CDR3 runs to 14 residues. Germline lookup yields CDR1 SGHTA and CDR2 FQGNSA. Using RNA transcripts, the TCR beta CDR3 regions were amplified. The first-round RT-PCR employed HTBI primers together with the Qiagen OneStep RT-PCR kit. A multiplex PCR was then performed as the second round. Each CDR3 protein gets one entry after TCRdb re-called the multiplex PCR reads with MiXCR. The profile shows 600,000 to 950,000 distinct CDR3 sequences, 40% of them singletons.

Study results and limitations: Blood repertoires reportedly contained most expanded thyroid clonotypes above 0.001 frequency.

The source material was peripheral blood. This TCR derives from an adult man with Graves' ophthalmopathy. V gene TRBV7-2 combines with J gene TRBJ2-7; 12 bases are a match to TRBD2. The CDR3 DNA reads TGCGCCAGCAGCCGGACTAGCGGGGACCACGAGCAGTACTTC. Encoded protein: CASSRTSGDHEQYF.